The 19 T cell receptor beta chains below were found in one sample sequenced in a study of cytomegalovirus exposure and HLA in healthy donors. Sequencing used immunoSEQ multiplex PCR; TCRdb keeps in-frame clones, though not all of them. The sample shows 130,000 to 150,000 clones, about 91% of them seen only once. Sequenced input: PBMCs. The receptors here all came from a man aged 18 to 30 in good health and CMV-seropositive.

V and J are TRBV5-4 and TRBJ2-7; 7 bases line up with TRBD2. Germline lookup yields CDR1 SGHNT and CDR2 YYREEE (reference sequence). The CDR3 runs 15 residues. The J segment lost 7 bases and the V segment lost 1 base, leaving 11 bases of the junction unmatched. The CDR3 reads CASSLQPAGEWEQYF. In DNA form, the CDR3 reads TGTGCCAGCAGCTTGCAACCCGCGGGAGAGTGGGAGCAGTACTTC.

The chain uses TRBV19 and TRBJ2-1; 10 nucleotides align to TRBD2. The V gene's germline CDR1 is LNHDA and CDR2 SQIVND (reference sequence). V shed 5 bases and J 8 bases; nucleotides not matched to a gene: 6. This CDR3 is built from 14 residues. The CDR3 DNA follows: TGTGCCAGTAGTTATAGCGGGGGGCTCGATGAGCAGTTCTTC. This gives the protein CASSYSGGLDEQFF.

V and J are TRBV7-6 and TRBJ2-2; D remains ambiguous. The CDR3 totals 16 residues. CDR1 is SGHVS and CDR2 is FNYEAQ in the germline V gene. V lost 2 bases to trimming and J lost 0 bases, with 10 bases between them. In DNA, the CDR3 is TGTGCCAGCAGCTTAATACTCACGTCGAACACCGGGGAGCTGTTTTTT. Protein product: CASSLILTSNTGELFF.

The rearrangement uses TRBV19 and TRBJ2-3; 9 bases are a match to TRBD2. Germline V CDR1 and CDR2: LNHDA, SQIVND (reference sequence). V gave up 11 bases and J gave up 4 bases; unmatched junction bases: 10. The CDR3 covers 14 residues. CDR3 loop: CASRRGGNPDTQYF. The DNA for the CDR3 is TGTGCCTCCCGGCGGGGGGGAAATCCAGATACGCAGTATTTT. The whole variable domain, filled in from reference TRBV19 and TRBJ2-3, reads DGGITQSPKYLFRKEGQNVTLSCEQNLNHDAMYWYRQDPGQGLRLIYYSQIVNDFQKGDIAEGYSVSREKKESFPLTVTSAQKNPTAFYLCASRRGGNPDTQYFGPGTRLTVL.

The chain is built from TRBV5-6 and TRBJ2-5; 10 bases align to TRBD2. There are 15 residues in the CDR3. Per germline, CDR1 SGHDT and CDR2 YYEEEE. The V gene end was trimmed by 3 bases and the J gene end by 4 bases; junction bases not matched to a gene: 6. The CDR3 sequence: CASSSSGREGETQYF. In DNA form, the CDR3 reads TGTGCCAGCAGCTCTAGCGGGAGAGAGGGAGAGACCCAGTACTTC.

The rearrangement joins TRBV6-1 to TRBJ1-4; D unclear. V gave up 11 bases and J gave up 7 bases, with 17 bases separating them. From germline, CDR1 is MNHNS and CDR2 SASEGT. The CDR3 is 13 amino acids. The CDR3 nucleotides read TGTGCCGGCCGGAGGGCGGCTAGTGAAAAACTGTTTTTT. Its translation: CAGRRAASEKLFF.

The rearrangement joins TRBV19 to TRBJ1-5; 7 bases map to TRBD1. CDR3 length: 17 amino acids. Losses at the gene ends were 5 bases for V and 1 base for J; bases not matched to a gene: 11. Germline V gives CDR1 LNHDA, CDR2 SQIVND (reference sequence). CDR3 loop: CASSWNAGGQSNQPQHF. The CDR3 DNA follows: TGTGCCAGTAGTTGGAATGCAGGGGGGCAAAGCAATCAGCCCCAGCATTTT.

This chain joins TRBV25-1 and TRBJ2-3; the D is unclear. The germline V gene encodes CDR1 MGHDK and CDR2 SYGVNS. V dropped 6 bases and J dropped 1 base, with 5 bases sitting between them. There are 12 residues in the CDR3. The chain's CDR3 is CASSRGTDTQYF. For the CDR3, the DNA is TGTGCCAGCAGCCGGGGCACAGATACGCAGTATTTT.

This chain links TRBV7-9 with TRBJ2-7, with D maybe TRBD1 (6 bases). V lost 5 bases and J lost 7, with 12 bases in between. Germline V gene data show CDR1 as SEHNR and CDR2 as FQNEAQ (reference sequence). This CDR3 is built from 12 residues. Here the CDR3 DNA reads TGTGCCAGCAGCCGGGACACCAGTGAGCAGTACTTC. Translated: CASSRDTSEQYF.

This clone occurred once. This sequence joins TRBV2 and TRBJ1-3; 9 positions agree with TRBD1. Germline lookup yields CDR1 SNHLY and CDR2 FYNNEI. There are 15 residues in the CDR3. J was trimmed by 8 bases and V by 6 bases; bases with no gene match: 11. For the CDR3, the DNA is TGTGCCAGCAGCCGACAGGGACAGGGAATGGACACCATATATTTT. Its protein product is CASSRQGQGMDTIYF.

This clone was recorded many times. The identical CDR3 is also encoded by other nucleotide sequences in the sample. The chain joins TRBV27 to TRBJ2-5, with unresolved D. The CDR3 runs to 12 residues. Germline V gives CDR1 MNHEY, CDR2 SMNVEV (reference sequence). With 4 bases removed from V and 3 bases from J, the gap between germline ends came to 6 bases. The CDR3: CASSSREETQYF. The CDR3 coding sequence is TGTGCCAGCAGTTCCCGGGAAGAGACCCAGTACTTC.

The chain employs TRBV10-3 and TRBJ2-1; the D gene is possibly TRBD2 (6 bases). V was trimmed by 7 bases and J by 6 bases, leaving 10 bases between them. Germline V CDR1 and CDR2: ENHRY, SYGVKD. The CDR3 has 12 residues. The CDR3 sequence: CAITGTANEQFF. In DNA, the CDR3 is TGTGCCATCACCGGGACTGCCAATGAGCAGTTCTTC.

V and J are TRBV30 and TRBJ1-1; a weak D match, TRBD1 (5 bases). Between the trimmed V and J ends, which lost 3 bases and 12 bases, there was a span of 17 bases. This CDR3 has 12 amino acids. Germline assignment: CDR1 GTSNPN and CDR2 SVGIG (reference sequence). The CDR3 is CAWRTSREVTFF. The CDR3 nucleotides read TGTGCCTGGAGGACTTCCAGGGAGGTGACTTTCTTT.

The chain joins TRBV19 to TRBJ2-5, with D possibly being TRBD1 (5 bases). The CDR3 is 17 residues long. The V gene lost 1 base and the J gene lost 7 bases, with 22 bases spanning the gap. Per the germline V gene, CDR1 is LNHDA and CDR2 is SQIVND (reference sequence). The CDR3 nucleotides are TGTGCCAGTAGTATAGGGTCCCCAACCTCAGCTAGGGGGACCCAGTACTTC. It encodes CASSIGSPTSARGTQYF.

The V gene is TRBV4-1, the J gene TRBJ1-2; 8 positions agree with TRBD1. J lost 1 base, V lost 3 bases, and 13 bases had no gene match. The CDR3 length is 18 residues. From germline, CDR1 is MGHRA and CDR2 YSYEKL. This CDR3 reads CASSHFLLRDRSNYGYTF. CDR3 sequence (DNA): TGCGCCAGCAGCCATTTCCTTTTGAGGGACAGGAGTAACTATGGCTACACCTTC.

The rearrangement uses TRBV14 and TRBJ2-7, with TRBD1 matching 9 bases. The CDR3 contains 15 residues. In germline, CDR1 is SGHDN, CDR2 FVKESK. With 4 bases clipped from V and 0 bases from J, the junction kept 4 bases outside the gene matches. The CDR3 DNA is TGTGCCAGCAGCCTCCGGGACAGGGTCTCCTACGAGCAGTACTTC. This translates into CASSLRDRVSYEQYF.

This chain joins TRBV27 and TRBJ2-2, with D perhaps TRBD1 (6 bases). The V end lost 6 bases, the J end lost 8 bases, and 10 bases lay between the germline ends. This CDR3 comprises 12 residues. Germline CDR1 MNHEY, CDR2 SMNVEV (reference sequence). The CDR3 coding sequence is TGTGCCAGCAGCTACAGGGAAGGGGAGCTGTTTTTT. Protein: CASSYREGELFF.

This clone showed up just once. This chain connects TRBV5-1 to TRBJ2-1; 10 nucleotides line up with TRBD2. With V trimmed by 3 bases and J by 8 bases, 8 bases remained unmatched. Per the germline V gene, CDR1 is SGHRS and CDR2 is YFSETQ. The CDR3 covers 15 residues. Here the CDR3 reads CASSSTSGPGDEQFF. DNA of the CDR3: TGCGCCAGCAGCTCGACTAGCGGGCCTGGGGATGAGCAGTTCTTC.

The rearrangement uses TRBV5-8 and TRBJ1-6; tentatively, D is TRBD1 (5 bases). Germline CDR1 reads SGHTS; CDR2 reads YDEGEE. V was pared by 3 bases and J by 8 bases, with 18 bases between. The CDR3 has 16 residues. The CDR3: CASSSIGRAGDSPLHF. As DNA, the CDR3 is TGTGCCAGCAGCTCCATTGGCAGGGCTGGGGATTCACCCCTCCACTTT.